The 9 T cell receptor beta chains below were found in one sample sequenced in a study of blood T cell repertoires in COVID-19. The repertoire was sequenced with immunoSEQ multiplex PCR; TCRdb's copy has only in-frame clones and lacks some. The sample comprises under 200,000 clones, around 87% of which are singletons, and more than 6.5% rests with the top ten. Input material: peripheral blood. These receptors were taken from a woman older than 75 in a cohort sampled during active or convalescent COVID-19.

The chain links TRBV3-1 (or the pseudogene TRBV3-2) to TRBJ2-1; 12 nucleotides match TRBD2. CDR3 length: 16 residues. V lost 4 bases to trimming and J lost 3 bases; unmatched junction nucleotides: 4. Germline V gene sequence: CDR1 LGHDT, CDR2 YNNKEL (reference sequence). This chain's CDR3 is CASSPGLAGNYNEQFF. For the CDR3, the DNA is TGTGCCAGCAGCCCCGGACTAGCGGGGAACTACAATGAGCAGTTCTTC.

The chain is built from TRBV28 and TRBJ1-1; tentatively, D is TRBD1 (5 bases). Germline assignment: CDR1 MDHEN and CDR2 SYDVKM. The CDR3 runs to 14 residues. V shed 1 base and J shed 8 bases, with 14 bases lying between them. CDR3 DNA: TGTGCCAGCAGTTTATTTAGCAGGGTAGACGAAGCTTTCTTT. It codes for CASSLFSRVDEAFF.

CDR3 nucleotides: TGTGCCATCAGTGAAGTGACAGGGAATGAGCAGTTCTTC. This codes for CAISEVTGNEQFF. V and J are TRBV10-3 and TRBJ2-1, with 7 bases that match TRBD1. Trimming removed 3 bases from V and 7 bases from J; junction bases left unmatched: 3. The CDR3 loop spans 13 amino acids. The germline CDR1 and CDR2 sequences are ENHRY and SYGVKD.

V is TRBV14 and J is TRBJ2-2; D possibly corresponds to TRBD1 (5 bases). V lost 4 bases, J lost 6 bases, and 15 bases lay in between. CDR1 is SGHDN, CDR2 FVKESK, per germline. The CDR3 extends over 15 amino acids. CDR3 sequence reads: CASSREPWGAGELFF. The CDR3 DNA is TGTGCCAGCAGCCGCGAGCCATGGGGCGCCGGGGAGCTGTTTTTT. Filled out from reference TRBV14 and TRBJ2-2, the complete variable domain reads EAGVTQFPSHSVIEKGQTVTLRCDPISGHDNLYWYRRVMGKEIKFLLHFVKESKQDESGMPNNRFLAERTGGTYSTLKVQPAELEDSGVYFCASSREPWGAGELFFGEGSRLTVL.

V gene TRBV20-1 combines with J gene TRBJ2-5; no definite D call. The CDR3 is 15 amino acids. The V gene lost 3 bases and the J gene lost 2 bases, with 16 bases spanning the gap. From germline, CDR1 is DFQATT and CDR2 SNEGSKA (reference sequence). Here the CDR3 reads CSASPSAGTQETQYF. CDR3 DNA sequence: TGCAGTGCTAGTCCCAGTGCAGGTACTCAAGAGACCCAGTACTTC.

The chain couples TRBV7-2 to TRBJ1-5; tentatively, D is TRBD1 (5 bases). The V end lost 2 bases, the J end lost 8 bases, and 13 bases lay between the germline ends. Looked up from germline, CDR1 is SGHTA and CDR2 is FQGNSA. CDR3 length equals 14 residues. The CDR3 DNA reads TGTGCCAGCAGCTTAAGGATTGGAGGGGAGCCCCAGCATTTT. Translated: CASSLRIGGEPQHF.

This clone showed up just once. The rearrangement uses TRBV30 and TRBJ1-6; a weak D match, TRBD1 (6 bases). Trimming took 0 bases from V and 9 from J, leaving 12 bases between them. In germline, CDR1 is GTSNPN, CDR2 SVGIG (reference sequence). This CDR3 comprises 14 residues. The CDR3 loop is CAWSVVGGISPLHF. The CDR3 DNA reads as TGTGCCTGGAGTGTGGTAGGGGGAATTTCACCCCTCCACTTT.

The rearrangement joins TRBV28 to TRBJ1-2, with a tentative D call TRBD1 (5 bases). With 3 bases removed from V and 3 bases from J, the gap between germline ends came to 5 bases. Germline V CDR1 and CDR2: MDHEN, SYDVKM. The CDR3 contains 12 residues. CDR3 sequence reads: CASSLTDYGYTF. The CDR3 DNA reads TGTGCCAGCAGTTTGACAGACTATGGCTACACCTTC.

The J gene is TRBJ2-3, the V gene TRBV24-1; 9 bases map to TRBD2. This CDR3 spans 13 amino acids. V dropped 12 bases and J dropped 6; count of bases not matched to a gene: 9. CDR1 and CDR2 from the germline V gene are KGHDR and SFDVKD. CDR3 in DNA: TGTGCCGCTGGTAGCGGGAGTATGGATACGCAGTATTTT. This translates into CAAGSGSMDTQYF.